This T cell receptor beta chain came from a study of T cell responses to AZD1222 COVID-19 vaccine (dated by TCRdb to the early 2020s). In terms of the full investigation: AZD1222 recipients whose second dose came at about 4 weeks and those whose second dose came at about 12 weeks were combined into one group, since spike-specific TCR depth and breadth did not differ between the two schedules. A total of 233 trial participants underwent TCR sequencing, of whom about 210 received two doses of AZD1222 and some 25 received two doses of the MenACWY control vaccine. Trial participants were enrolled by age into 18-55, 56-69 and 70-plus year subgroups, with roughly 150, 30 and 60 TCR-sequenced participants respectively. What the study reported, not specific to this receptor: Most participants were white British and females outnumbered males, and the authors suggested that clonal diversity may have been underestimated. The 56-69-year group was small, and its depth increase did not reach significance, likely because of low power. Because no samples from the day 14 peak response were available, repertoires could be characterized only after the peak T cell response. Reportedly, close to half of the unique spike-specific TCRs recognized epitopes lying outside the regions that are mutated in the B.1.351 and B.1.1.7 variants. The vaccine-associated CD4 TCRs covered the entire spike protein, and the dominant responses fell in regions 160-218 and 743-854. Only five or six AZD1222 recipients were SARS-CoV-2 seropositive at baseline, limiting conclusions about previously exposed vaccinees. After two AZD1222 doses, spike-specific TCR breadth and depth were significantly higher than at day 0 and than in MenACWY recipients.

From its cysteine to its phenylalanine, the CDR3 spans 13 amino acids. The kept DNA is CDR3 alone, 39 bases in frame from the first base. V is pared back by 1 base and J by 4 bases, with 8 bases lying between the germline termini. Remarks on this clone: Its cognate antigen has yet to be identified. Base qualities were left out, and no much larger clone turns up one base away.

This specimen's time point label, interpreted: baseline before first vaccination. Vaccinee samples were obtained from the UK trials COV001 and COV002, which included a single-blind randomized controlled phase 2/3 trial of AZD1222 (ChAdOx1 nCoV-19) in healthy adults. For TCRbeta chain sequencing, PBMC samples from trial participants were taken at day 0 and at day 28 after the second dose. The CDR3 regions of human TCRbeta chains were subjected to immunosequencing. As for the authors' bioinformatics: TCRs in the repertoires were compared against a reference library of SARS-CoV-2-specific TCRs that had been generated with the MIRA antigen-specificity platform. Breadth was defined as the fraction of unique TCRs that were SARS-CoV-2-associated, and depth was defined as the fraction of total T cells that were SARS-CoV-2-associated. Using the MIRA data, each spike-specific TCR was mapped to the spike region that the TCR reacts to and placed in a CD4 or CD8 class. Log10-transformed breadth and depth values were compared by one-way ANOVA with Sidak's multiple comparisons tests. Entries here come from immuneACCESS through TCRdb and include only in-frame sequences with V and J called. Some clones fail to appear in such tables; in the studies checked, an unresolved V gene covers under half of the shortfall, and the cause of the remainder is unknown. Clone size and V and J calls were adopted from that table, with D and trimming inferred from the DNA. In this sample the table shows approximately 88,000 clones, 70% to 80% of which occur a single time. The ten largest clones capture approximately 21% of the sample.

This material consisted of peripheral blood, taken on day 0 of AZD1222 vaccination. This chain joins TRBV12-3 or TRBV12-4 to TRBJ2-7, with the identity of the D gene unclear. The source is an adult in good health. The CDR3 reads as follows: CASSLGRLYEQYF. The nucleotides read TGTGCCAGCAGTTTAGGCAGACTTTACGAGCAGTACTTC.